Shown below are 5 T cell receptor beta chains from a single sample sequenced in a study of shared clonotypes between healthy human individuals. TCRdb's table, derived via immunoSEQ multiplex PCR, lists solely in-frame clones and lacks some. The sample holds around 2.5 million clones, 90% to 95% seen once. Sequences were obtained from naive CD4+ T cells from PBMCs. Subset reported: CD45RA+ positively selected. These receptors all come from a young man in good health. Some clones in this sample may be carry-over from other donors' samples.

This chain joins TRBV9 and TRBJ1-3; maybe TRBD1 (6 bases). This CDR3 region has 16 residues. V was cut by 2 bases and J by 0 bases, with 12 bases left in between. The germline CDR1 and CDR2 sequences are SGDLS and YYNGEE. The CDR3 loop is CASSVTYRASGNTIYF. CDR3 DNA sequence: TGTGCCAGCAGCGTCACCTACAGGGCCTCTGGAAACACCATATATTTT. Complete variable domain (other parts from reference TRBV9 and TRBJ1-3): DSGVTQTPKHLITATGQRVTLRCSPRSGDLSVYWYQQSLDQGLQFLIQYYNGEERAKGNILERFSAQQFPDLHSELNLSSLELGDSALYFCASSVTYRASGNTIYFGEGSWLTVV.

This clone has only a few counts. The gene calls are TRBV19 and TRBJ1-1; TRBD1 is a possible D gene (6 bases). This CDR3 is built from 14 residues. Trimming removed 6 bases at V and 0 bases at J, with 11 bases between. Germline assignment: CDR1 LNHDA and CDR2 SQIVND (reference sequence). CDR3 in DNA: TGTGCCAGTAGGGACAGCCCCATGAACACTGAAGCTTTCTTT. Its translation is CASRDSPMNTEAFF.

This clone was recorded once. The chain combines TRBV5-4 with TRBJ1-1; D gene ambiguous. V lost 9 bases, J lost 4 bases, and 10 bases lay in between. This CDR3 is built from 11 residues. From germline, CDR1 is SGHNT and CDR2 YYREEE (reference sequence). The CDR3 nucleotides are TGTGCCACTACAGCAGGCACTGAAGCTTTCTTT. The encoded protein is CATTAGTEAFF.

The V call is TRBV27, the J call TRBJ2-7, with TRBD2 matching over 8 bases. The germline CDR1 and CDR2 sequences are MNHEY and SMNVEV (reference sequence). The CDR3 is 16 residues long. Trimming took 5 bases from V and 7 from J; bases not matched to a gene: 16. DNA of the CDR3: TGTGCCAGCAGTCCTGTAATGGGACTAGGGTTATGGGAGCAGTACTTC. This codes for CASSPVMGLGLWEQYF.

The CDR3 reads CASSPTGGAGTEAFF. CDR3 bases: TGTGCCAGCAGCCCCACAGGGGGCGCGGGGACTGAAGCTTTCTTT. The chain links TRBV13 to TRBJ1-1; TRBD1 agrees at 9 bases. Germline trimming cut 5 bases from V and 5 bases from J; bases unmatched to any gene: 9. The length of the CDR3 is 15 residues. Per germline, CDR1 PRHDT and CDR2 FYEKMQ (reference sequence).